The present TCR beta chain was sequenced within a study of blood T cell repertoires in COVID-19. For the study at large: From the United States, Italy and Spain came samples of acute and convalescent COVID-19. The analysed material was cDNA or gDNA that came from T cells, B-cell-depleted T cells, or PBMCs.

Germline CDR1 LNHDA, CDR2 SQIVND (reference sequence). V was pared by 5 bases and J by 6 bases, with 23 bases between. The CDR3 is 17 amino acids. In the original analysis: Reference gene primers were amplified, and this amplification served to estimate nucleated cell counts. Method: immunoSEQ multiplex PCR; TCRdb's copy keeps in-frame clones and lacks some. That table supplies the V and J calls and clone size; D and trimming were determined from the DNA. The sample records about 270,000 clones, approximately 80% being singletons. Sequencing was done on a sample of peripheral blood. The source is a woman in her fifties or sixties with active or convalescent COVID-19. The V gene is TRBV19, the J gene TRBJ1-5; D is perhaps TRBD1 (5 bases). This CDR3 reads CASSAHPGMARAQPQHF. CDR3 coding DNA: TGTGCCAGTAGTGCACATCCAGGGATGGCCAGGGCTCAGCCCCAGCATTTT. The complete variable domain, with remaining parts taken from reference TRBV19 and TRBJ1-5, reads DGGITQSPKYLFRKEGQNVTLSCEQNLNHDAMYWYRQDPGQGLRLIYYSQIVNDFQKGDIAEGYSVSREKKESFPLTVTSAQKNPTAFYLCASSAHPGMARAQPQHFGDGTRLSIL.